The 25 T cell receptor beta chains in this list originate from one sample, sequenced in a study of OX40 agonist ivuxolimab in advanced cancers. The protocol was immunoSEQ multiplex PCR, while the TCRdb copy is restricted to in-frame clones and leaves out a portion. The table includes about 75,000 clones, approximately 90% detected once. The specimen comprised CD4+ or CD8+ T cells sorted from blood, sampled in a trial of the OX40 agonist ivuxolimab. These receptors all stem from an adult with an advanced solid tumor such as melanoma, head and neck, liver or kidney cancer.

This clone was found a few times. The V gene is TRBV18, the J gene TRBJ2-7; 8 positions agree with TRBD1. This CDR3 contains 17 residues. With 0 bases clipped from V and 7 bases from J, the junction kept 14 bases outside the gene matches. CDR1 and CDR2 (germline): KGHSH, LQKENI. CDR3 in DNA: TGTGCCAGCTCACCACCGATAGTGGGACAGGCCTTTGGGGAGCAGTACTTC. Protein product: CASSPPIVGQAFGEQYF.

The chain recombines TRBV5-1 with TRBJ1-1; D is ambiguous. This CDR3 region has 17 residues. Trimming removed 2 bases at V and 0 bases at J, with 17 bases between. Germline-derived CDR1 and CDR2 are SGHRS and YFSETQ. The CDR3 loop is CASSLSSGAGMNTEAFF. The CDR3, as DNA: TGCGCCAGCAGCTTAAGTTCCGGCGCGGGGATGAACACTGAAGCTTTCTTT.

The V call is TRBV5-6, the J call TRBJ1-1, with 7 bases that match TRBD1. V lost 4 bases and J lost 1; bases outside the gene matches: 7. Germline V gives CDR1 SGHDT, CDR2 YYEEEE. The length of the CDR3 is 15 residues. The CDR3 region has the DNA TGTGCCAGCAGCACGGGGACAGATACGAACACTGAAGCTTTCTTT. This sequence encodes CASSTGTDTNTEAFF.

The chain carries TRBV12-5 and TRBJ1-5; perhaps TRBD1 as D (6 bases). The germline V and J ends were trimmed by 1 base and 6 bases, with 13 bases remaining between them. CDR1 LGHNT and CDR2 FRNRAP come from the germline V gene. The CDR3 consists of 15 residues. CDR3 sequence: CASGLDQQGSQPQHF. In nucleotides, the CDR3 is TGTGCTAGTGGTTTGGATCAACAGGGTTCTCAGCCCCAGCATTTT.

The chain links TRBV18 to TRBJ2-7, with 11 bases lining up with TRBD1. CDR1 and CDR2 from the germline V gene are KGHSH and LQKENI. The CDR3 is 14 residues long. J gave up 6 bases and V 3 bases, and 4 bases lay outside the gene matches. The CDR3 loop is CASSPSGTGGEQYF. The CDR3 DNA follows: TGTGCCAGCTCACCCTCAGGGACAGGGGGCGAGCAGTACTTC. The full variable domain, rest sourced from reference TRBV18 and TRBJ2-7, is NAGVMQNPRHLVRRRGQEARLRCSPMKGHSHVYWYRQLPEEGLKFMVYLQKENIIDESGMPKERFSAEFPKEGPSILRIQQVVRGDSAAYFCASSPSGTGGEQYFGPGTRLTVT.

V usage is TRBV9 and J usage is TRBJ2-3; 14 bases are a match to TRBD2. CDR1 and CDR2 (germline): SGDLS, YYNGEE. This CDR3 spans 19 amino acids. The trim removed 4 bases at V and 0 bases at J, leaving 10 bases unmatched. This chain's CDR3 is CASSPRLAGGGPSTDTQYF. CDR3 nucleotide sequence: TGTGCCAGCAGCCCTCGACTAGCGGGAGGGGGCCCTAGCACAGATACGCAGTATTTT.

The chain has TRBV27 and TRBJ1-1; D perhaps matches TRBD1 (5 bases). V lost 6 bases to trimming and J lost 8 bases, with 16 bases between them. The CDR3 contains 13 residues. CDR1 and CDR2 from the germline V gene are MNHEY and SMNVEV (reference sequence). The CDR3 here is CASSWGGVPEAFF. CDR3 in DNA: TGTGCCAGCAGCTGGGGGGGGGTCCCAGAAGCTTTCTTT.

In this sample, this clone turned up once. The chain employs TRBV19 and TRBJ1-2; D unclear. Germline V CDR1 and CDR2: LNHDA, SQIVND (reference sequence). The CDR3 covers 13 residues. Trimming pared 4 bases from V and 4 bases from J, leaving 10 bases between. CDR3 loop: CASSRGEGYGYTF. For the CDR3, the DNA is TGTGCCAGTAGTAGGGGAGAAGGCTATGGCTACACCTTC.

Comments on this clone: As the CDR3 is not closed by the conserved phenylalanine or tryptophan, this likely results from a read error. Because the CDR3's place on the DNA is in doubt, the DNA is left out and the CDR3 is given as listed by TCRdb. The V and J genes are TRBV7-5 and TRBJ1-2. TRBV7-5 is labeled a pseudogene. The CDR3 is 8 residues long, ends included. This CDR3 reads CVRSLGGL.

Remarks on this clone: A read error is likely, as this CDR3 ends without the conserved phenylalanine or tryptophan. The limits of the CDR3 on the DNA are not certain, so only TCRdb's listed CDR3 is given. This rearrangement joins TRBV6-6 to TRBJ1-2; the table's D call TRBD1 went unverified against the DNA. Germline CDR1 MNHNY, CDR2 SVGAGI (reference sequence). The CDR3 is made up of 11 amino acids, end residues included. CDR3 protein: CASSYSSATGV.

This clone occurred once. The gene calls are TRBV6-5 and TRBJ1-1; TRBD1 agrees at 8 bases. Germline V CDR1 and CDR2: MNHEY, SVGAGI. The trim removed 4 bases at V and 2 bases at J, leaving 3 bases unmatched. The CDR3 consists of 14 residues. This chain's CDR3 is CASSLTGGNTEAFF. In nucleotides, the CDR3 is TGTGCCAGCAGTTTAACAGGGGGAAACACTGAAGCTTTCTTT.

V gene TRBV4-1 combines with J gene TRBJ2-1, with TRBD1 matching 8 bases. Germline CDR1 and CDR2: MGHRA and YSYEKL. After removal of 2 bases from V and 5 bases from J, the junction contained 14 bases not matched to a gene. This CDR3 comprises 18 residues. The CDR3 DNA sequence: TGCGCCAGCAGCCAACCAACCCGTGGGACAGGTCCCGACAATGAGCAGTTCTTC. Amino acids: CASSQPTRGTGPDNEQFF.

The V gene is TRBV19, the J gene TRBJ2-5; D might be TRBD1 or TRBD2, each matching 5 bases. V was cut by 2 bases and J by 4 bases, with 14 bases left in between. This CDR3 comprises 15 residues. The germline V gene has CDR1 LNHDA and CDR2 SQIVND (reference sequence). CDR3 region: CASSILGAQGETQYF. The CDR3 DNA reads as TGTGCCAGTAGTATACTCGGGGCCCAGGGAGAGACCCAGTACTTC.

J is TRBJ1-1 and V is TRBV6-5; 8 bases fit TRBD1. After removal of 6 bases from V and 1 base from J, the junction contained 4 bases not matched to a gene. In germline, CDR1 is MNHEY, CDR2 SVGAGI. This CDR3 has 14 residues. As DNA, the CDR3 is TGTGCCAGCAGACCGGACAGGGAGAACACTGAAGCTTTCTTT. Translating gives CASRPDRENTEAFF.

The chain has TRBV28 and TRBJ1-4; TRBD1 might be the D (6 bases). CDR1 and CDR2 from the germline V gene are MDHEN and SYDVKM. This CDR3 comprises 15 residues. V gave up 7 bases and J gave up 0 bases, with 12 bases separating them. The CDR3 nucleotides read TGTGCCAGCATCTTAGGGGGGTCAACTAATGAAAAACTGTTTTTT. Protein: CASILGGSTNEKLFF.

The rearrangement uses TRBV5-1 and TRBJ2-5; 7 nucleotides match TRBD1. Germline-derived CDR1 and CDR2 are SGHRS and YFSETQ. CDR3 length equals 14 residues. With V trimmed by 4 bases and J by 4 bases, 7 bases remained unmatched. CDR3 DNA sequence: TGCGCCAGCAGCATGGGACAGCCGGGAGAGACCCAGTACTTC. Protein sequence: CASSMGQPGETQYF.

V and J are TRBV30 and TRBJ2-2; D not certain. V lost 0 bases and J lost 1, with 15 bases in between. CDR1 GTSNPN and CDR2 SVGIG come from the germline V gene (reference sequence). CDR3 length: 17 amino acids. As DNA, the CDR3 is TGTGCCTGGAGTGTACTCGCCCTCTCCCTGAACACCGGGGAGCTGTTTTTT. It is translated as CAWSVLALSLNTGELFF.

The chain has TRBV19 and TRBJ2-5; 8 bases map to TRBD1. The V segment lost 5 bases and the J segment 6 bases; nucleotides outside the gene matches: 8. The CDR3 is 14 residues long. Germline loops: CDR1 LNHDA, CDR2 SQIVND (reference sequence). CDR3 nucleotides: TGTGCCAGTAGTCAGGGTCAGGGGGCAAAGACCCAGTACTTC. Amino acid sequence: CASSQGQGAKTQYF.

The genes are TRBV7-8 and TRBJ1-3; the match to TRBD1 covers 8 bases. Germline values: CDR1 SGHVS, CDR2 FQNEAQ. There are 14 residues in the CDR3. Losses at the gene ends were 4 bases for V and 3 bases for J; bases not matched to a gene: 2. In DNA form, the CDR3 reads TGTGCCAGCAGCTCCACAGGGGGTGGAAACACCATATATTTT. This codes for CASSSTGGGNTIYF.

The CDR3 DNA reads TGTGCCACCAGCAGAGATTCTCTCAGGGGGGTCCAGCCCCAGCATTTT. Encoded protein: CATSRDSLRGVQPQHF. The rearrangement links TRBV15 to TRBJ1-5; 7 positions match TRBD1. This CDR3 is built from 16 residues. J was trimmed by 7 bases and V by 0 bases; bases with no gene match: 9. CDR1 is LNHNV and CDR2 is YYDKDF in the germline V gene (reference sequence). Drawing the rest from reference TRBV15 and TRBJ1-5, the complete variable domain is DAMVIQNPRYQVTQFGKPVTLSCSQTLNHNVMYWYQQKSSQAPKLLFHYYDKDFNNEADTPDNFQSRRPNTSFCFLDIRSPGLGDTAMYLCATSRDSLRGVQPQHFGDGTRLSIL.

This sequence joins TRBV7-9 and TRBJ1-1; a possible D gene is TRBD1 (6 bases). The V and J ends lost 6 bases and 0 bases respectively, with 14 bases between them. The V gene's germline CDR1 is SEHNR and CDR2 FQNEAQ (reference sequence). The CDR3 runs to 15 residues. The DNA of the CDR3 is TGTGCCAGCAGACTTGACAGGCTGGTGAACACTGAAGCTTTCTTT. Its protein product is CASRLDRLVNTEAFF.

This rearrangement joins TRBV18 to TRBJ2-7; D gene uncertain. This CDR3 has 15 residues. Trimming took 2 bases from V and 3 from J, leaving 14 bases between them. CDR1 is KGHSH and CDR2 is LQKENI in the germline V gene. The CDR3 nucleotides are TGTGCCAGCTCACCATTCAAACTTGAATACTACGAGCAGTACTTC. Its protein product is CASSPFKLEYYEQYF.

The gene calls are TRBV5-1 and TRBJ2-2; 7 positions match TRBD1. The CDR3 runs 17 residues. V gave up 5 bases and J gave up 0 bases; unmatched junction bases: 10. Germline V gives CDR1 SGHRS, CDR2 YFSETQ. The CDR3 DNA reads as TGCGCCAGCAGTCACCGGGACAGCTTCGCGAACACCGGGGAGCTGTTTTTT. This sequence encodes CASSHRDSFANTGELFF.

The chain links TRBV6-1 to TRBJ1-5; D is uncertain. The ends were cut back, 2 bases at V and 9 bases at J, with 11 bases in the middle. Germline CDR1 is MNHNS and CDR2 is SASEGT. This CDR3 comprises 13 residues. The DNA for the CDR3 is TGTGCCAGCAGTGAATCGCCGGGCGCGCCCCAGCATTTT. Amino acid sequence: CASSESPGAPQHF.

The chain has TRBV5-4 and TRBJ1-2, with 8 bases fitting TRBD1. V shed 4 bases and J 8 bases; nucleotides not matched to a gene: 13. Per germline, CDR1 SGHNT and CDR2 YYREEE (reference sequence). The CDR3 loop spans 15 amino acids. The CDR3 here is CASSKSQQGAWGYTF. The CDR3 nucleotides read TGTGCCAGCAGCAAGTCACAGCAGGGGGCTTGGGGCTACACCTTC.